This T cell receptor beta chain was recovered during a study of human T cells and chemical hapten exposure. Looking at the study overall: Patients, predominantly female, presented with alopecia areata, totalis or universalis. Findings and caveats of the study: No shift was seen in TCRs above 1 in 1000 frequency with DPC sensitization.

This clonotype was observed a few times. Its cognate antigen is unknown. TCRdb itself ran the RACE reads through MiXCR, one entry per CDR3 protein. The table lists 240,000 or so distinct CDR3 sequences, approximately 8.6% of them singletons. The time point here: pre-sensitization, week 0. Documented treatment: therapeutic diphenylcyclopropenone sensitization with weekly scalp DPC. The sample in question was whole blood, obtained in connection with sensitization to the hapten diphenylcyclopropenone (DPC). This sequence originates from a woman aged 40 to 50 with alopecia areata. Some clones in this sample may be carry-over from other donors' samples.

CDR3 sequence (DNA): TGTGCCAGCAGGCCACAGGGGGCGCAATCCGGGGAGCTGTTTTTT. Translated, it gives CASRPQGAQSGELFF. This sequence joins TRBV7-9 and TRBJ2-2; 9 nucleotides align to TRBD1. V gave up 6 bases and J gave up 6 bases; unmatched junction bases: 8. This CDR3 comprises 15 residues. Germline V gene sequence: CDR1 SEHNR, CDR2 FQNEAQ (reference sequence). The variable domain in full, with the rest retrieved from reference TRBV7-9 and TRBJ2-2, is DTGVSQNPRHKITKRGQNVTFRCDPISEHNRLYWYRQTLGQGPEFLTYFQNEAQLEKSRLLSDRFSAERPKGSFSTLEIQRTEQGDSAMYLCASRPQGAQSGELFFGEGSRLTVL.